These 31 T cell receptor beta chains came from one sample sequenced in a study of early T cells in non-severe SARS-CoV-2 infection. MiXCR, applied by TCRdb to the 5' RACE reads, yields one record per CDR3 protein. The sample shows about 68,000 distinct CDR3 sequences, more than 9% of them seen only once. The sequenced sample consisted of whole blood. The receptors come from an adult who was a healthcare worker with PCR-confirmed SARS-CoV-2 infection or an uninfected control (not recorded which).

The chain links TRBV28 to TRBJ1-5, with D possibly TRBD1 on 6 matching bases. CDR1 is MDHEN and CDR2 is SYDVKM in the germline V gene. The CDR3 loop spans 14 amino acids. V was trimmed by 2 bases and J by 3 bases, leaving 8 bases between them. CDR3 protein: CASSLRGNNQPQHF. CDR3 in DNA: TGTGCCAGCAGTTTAAGGGGGAACAATCAGCCCCAGCATTTT. Using reference TRBV28 and TRBJ1-5 for the parts outside the CDR3, the full variable domain is DVKVTQSSRYLVKRTGEKVFLECVQDMDHENMFWYRQDPGLGLRLIYFSYDVKMKEKGDIPEGYSVSREKKERFSLILESASTNQTSMYLCASSLRGNNQPQHFGDGTRLSIL.

CDR3 coding DNA: TGCGCCAGCAGCGTTAACCGGGTCGCCGGTGAAGCTTTCTTT. Residues: CASSVNRVAGEAFF. The chain is built from TRBV5-1 and TRBJ1-1; D is uncertain. V was clipped by 4 bases and J by 7 bases, with 17 bases between them. CDR3 length equals 14 residues. Germline CDR1 reads SGHRS; CDR2 reads YFSETQ.

This clonotype has only a few counts. The chain carries TRBV12-3 or TRBV12-4 and TRBJ1-2, with TRBD1 identical over 8 bases. The CDR3 length is 17 residues. The V gene end was trimmed by 7 bases and the J gene end by 3 bases; junction bases not matched to a gene: 16. CDR3 region: CASILPPRTGLDYGYTF. CDR3 nucleotide sequence: TGTGCCAGCATCCTACCCCCCCGGACAGGGCTGGACTATGGCTACACCTTC.

This clonotype has a handful of counts. The chain carries TRBV7-9 and TRBJ1-6; no firm D call. V lost 4 bases and J lost 6, with 16 bases in between. The CDR3 is 16 residues long. Germline V lookup: CDR1 SEHNR, CDR2 FQNEAQ (reference sequence). The CDR3 DNA follows: TGTGCCAGCAGCTCCACGGCGGCATCGGCTAATTCACCCCTCCACTTT. As protein: CASSSTAASANSPLHF.

This clonotype has only a few counts. This chain links TRBV20-1 with TRBJ2-7; 7 bases map to TRBD1. The germline V gene has CDR1 DFQATT and CDR2 SNEGSKA (reference sequence). V lost 6 bases, J lost 6 bases, and 8 bases stayed unmatched. The CDR3 covers 12 residues. CDR3 sequence: CSADRVTSEQYF. The CDR3 nucleotides read TGCAGTGCAGACAGGGTGACATCCGAGCAGTACTTC.

The chain combines TRBV7-2 with TRBJ1-2, with D tentatively TRBD1 (6 bases). Germline values: CDR1 SGHTA, CDR2 FQGNSA. CDR3 length: 16 amino acids. Trimming removed 5 bases at V and 4 bases at J, with 20 bases between. CDR3 bases: TGTGCCAGCAGCCTGCGAATGGGACACCCGTCCTATGGCTACACCTTC. As protein: CASSLRMGHPSYGYTF.

The V gene is TRBV10-2, the J gene TRBJ2-3; TRBD2 matches 12 bases. The length of the CDR3 is 17 residues. V shed 0 bases, J shed 4 bases, and the junction held 5 bases outside the gene matches. The germline CDR1 and CDR2 sequences are WSHSY and SAAADI. CDR3 region: CASSESRLAGGPDTQYF. The CDR3 DNA reads TGCGCCAGCAGTGAGTCGAGGCTAGCGGGGGGGCCAGATACGCAGTATTTT.

The table lists this clonotype with many counts. The chain carries TRBV7-9 and TRBJ2-7; D remains ambiguous. CDR3 length equals 13 residues. Between the trimmed V and J ends, which lost 1 base and 1 base, there was a span of 5 bases. Germline V gene sequence: CDR1 SEHNR, CDR2 FQNEAQ (reference sequence). As DNA, the CDR3 is TGTGCCAGCAGCTTAGACAGATCCTACGAGCAGTACTTC. This encodes CASSLDRSYEQYF.

This clonotype was counted between two and nine times. The rearrangement uses TRBV29-1 and TRBJ2-5; D remains ambiguous. This CDR3 contains 13 residues. Germline-derived CDR1 and CDR2 are SQVTM and ANQGSEA. The V gene lost 4 bases and the J gene lost 5 bases, with 14 bases spanning the gap. The CDR3 DNA follows: TGCAGCGTTGGAAGGCAAGTTTTCGAGACCCAGTACTTC. Protein sequence: CSVGRQVFETQYF.

This clonotype was detected many times. The chain is built from TRBV12-3 or TRBV12-4 and TRBJ1-5; no clear D. This CDR3 is 14 amino acids long. Trimming took off 7 bases at V and 0 bases at J, with 10 bases between the two ends. CDR3 DNA: TGTGCCAGCACGGGTGCCAATAGCAATCAGCCCCAGCATTTT. Its translation is CASTGANSNQPQHF.

V and J are TRBV5-6 and TRBJ2-7; possible D gene TRBD2, 6 bases. CDR1 is SGHDT and CDR2 is YYEEEE in the germline V gene. The CDR3 covers 15 residues. Trimming removed 4 bases at V and 2 bases at J, with 16 bases between. This CDR3 reads CASSRPASATYEQYF. The CDR3 bases are TGTGCCAGCAGCCGTCCGGCTAGCGCGACCTACGAGCAGTACTTC.

This clonotype turned up a few times. The V and J genes are TRBV20-1 and TRBJ2-3, with a possible D match to TRBD2 (5 bases). Germline V lookup: CDR1 DFQATT, CDR2 SNEGSKA (reference sequence). Trimming pared 0 bases from V and 1 base from J, leaving 8 bases between. The CDR3 is 14 amino acids. In DNA form, the CDR3 reads TGCAGTGCTAGAGATCCCGGGGGCACAGATACGCAGTATTTT. This gives the protein CSARDPGGTDTQYF.

There are many counts of this clonotype. The rearrangement joins TRBV11-2 to TRBJ2-7, with 7 bases matching TRBD1. The J segment lost 5 bases and the V segment lost 2 bases, leaving 12 bases of the junction unmatched. Per germline, CDR1 SGHAT and CDR2 FQNNGV. The CDR3 loop spans 16 amino acids. CDR3 sequence: CASSLTSRQGIHEQYF. The DNA of the CDR3 is TGTGCCAGCAGCTTAACGTCGAGACAGGGAATCCACGAGCAGTACTTC.

At least ten counts were recorded for this clonotype. The rearrangement uses TRBV29-1 and TRBJ2-1; D remains unclear. V was shortened by 7 bases and J by 5 bases, with 0 bases between the two germline ends. CDR1 and CDR2 from the germline V gene are SQVTM and ANQGSEA. The CDR3 spans 8 residues. The CDR3 nucleotides are TGCAGCGACAATGAGCAGTTCTTC. Translating gives CSDNEQFF.

This clonotype was seen ten or more times. The V and J genes are TRBV6-1 and TRBJ1-5; D not certain. V lost 3 bases and J lost 2, with 8 bases in between. The CDR3 is 14 amino acids. Germline V gives CDR1 MNHNS, CDR2 SASEGT. As DNA, the CDR3 is TGTGCCAGCAGTGATGGTTTTGGCAATCAGCCCCAGCATTTT. Residues: CASSDGFGNQPQHF.

This clonotype was observed a handful of times. The chain recombines TRBV19 with TRBJ1-2; D perhaps matches TRBD1 (5 bases). From germline, CDR1 is LNHDA and CDR2 SQIVND (reference sequence). The CDR3 covers 15 residues. V was cut by 4 bases and J by 6 bases, with 18 bases left in between. The CDR3 coding sequence is TGTGCCAGTAGTACCCAGGGACGAGGATCAGATGGCTACACCTTC. This translates into CASSTQGRGSDGYTF.

The V and J genes are TRBV28 and TRBJ2-1; D ambiguous. Trimming cost V 2 bases and J 10 bases, with 6 bases left between them. Germline CDR1 MDHEN, CDR2 SYDVKM. This CDR3 region has 11 residues. CDR3 sequence reads: CASSLRREQFF. The DNA of the CDR3 is TGTGCCAGCAGTTTAAGGCGAGAGCAGTTCTTC.

The J gene is TRBJ2-3, the V gene TRBV5-1; 8 bases line up with TRBD2. The CDR3 sequence is 15 residues long. Germline V gene sequence: CDR1 SGHRS, CDR2 YFSETQ. Losses at the gene ends were 1 base for V and 1 base for J; bases not matched to a gene: 2. DNA for the CDR3: TGCGCCAGCAGCTTGTGGGGACTAGGCACAGATACGCAGTATTTT. As protein: CASSLWGLGTDTQYF.

This clonotype was seen ten or more times. The chain links TRBV7-9 to TRBJ2-7; TRBD1 agrees at 8 bases. The germline V gene encodes CDR1 SEHNR and CDR2 FQNEAQ (reference sequence). Trimming cost V 3 bases and J 6 bases; bases outside gene matches: 4. The CDR3 has 13 residues. The DNA of the CDR3 is TGTGCCAGCAGCTTGGGGACAGGCGGCGAGCAGTACTTC. It codes for CASSLGTGGEQYF.

In DNA, the CDR3 is TGTGCCAGCAGCTTAGTACTAGCGGGCCAAGAGACCCAGTACTTC. It yields the protein CASSLVLAGQETQYF. The V gene is TRBV7-9, the J gene TRBJ2-5; 9 positions agree with TRBD2. Germline V lookup: CDR1 SEHNR, CDR2 FQNEAQ (reference sequence). The CDR3 spans 15 residues. V gave up 1 base and J gave up 1 base; unmatched junction bases: 1.

The chain has TRBV6-1 and TRBJ2-3, with TRBD1 matching over 9 bases. Germline CDR1 MNHNS, CDR2 SASEGT. The V and J ends lost 8 bases and 4 bases, in that order; junction bases with no gene match: 4. The CDR3 spans 13 residues. This CDR3 is CASGGTGPDTQYF. As DNA, the CDR3 is TGTGCCAGCGGAGGGACAGGGCCAGATACGCAGTATTTT.

The chain carries TRBV20-1 and TRBJ2-2; possible D gene TRBD2, 6 bases. The CDR3 runs to 14 residues. Germline-derived CDR1 and CDR2 are DFQATT and SNEGSKA (reference sequence). With 2 bases removed from V and 1 base from J, the gap between germline ends came to 8 bases. In DNA, the CDR3 is TGCAGTGCTAGAAAAGCGGGGAACACCGGGGAGCTGTTTTTT. It translates to CSARKAGNTGELFF.

This clonotype was seen a handful of times. CDR3 in amino acids: CASSQDLGNTEAFF. The CDR3 DNA reads TGTGCCAGCAGCCAAGATCTAGGGAACACTGAAGCTTTCTTT. J is TRBJ1-1 and V is TRBV3-1; D gene uncertain. The CDR3 covers 14 residues. The V and J ends lost 0 bases and 1 base respectively, with 6 bases between them. CDR1 LGHDT and CDR2 YNNKEL come from the germline V gene (reference sequence).

This clonotype was recorded at least ten times. The rearrangement joins TRBV18 to TRBJ1-1, with D unclear. Germline V lookup: CDR1 KGHSH, CDR2 LQKENI. This CDR3 has 15 amino acids. V was pared by 3 bases and J by 1 base, with 12 bases between. The CDR3 DNA reads as TGTGCCAGCTCACCCATGGCGGGCGCGAACACTGAAGCTTTCTTT. The encoded protein is CASSPMAGANTEAFF.

By frequency in the sample, this clonotype is medium-sized (0.01 to 0.1%). This chain uses TRBV6-4 with TRBJ2-5; 11 bases agree with TRBD2. The CDR3 length is 15 residues. V was clipped by 6 bases and J by 0 bases; unmatched bases: 3. The germline gives CDR1 MRHNA, CDR2 SNTAGT. CDR3: CASSLTSGDQETQYF. CDR3 DNA sequence: TGTGCCAGCAGCCTGACTAGCGGGGACCAAGAGACCCAGTACTTC.

This clonotype came up once. Just one base apart from a much larger clone, this may be a read error. The conserved final phenylalanine or tryptophan is absent from the CDR3, which likely points to a read error. Because the CDR3's place on the DNA is in doubt, the DNA is left out and the CDR3 is given as listed by TCRdb. This chain links TRBV21-1 with TRBJ2-1. TRBV21-1 corresponds to a pseudogene. Both ends counted, the CDR3 spans 15 residues. The CDR3 loop is CASSKGTGTYNEQFL.

The chain combines TRBV11-2 with TRBJ1-1; D unclear. Germline CDR1 SGHAT, CDR2 FQNNGV. The V and J ends lost 7 bases and 7 bases respectively, with 10 bases between them. The CDR3 is made up of 11 amino acids. This CDR3 is CASTGRGEAFF. The DNA for the CDR3 is TGTGCCAGCACCGGGCGGGGTGAAGCTTTCTTT.

The chain couples TRBV3-1 to TRBJ2-3; D assignment may be TRBD1 or TRBD2 (5 bases each). Trimming removed 1 base at V and 0 bases at J, with 17 bases between. Germline V lookup: CDR1 LGHDT, CDR2 YNNKEL (reference sequence). The CDR3 has 18 residues. The CDR3 nucleotides are TGTGCCAGCAGCCAAGCCGGGGCAGTGGATTCTAGCACAGATACGCAGTATTTT. Protein sequence: CASSQAGAVDSSTDTQYF.

This clonotype was seen ten or more times. This chain uses TRBV18 with TRBJ1-4; D is unresolved. Between the trimmed V and J ends, which lost 3 bases and 8 bases, there was a span of 13 bases. Germline lookup yields CDR1 KGHSH and CDR2 LQKENI. This CDR3 region has 14 residues. This chain's CDR3 is CASSPVGIEEKLFF. Here the CDR3 DNA reads TGTGCCAGCTCACCGGTGGGGATAGAAGAAAAACTGTTTTTT.

This clonotype was counted at least ten times. The chain employs TRBV5-1 and TRBJ2-7; no reliable D call. V was clipped by 0 bases and J by 2 bases, with 6 bases between them. In germline, CDR1 is SGHRS, CDR2 YFSETQ. The CDR3 is 13 residues long. CDR3 coding DNA: TGCGCCAGCAGCTTGGACCCCACCTACGAGCAGTACTTC. Its protein product is CASSLDPTYEQYF.

This sequence joins TRBV6-5 and TRBJ1-6; possibly TRBD1 for D (5 bases). The CDR3 sequence is 14 residues long. V lost 6 bases and J 7 bases, leaving 13 bases between the germline ends. Germline loops: CDR1 MNHEY, CDR2 SVGAGI. The CDR3 bases are TGTGCCAGCAGCCGACAGAGGGAGAATTCACCCCTCCACTTT. Its translation is CASSRQRENSPLHF.